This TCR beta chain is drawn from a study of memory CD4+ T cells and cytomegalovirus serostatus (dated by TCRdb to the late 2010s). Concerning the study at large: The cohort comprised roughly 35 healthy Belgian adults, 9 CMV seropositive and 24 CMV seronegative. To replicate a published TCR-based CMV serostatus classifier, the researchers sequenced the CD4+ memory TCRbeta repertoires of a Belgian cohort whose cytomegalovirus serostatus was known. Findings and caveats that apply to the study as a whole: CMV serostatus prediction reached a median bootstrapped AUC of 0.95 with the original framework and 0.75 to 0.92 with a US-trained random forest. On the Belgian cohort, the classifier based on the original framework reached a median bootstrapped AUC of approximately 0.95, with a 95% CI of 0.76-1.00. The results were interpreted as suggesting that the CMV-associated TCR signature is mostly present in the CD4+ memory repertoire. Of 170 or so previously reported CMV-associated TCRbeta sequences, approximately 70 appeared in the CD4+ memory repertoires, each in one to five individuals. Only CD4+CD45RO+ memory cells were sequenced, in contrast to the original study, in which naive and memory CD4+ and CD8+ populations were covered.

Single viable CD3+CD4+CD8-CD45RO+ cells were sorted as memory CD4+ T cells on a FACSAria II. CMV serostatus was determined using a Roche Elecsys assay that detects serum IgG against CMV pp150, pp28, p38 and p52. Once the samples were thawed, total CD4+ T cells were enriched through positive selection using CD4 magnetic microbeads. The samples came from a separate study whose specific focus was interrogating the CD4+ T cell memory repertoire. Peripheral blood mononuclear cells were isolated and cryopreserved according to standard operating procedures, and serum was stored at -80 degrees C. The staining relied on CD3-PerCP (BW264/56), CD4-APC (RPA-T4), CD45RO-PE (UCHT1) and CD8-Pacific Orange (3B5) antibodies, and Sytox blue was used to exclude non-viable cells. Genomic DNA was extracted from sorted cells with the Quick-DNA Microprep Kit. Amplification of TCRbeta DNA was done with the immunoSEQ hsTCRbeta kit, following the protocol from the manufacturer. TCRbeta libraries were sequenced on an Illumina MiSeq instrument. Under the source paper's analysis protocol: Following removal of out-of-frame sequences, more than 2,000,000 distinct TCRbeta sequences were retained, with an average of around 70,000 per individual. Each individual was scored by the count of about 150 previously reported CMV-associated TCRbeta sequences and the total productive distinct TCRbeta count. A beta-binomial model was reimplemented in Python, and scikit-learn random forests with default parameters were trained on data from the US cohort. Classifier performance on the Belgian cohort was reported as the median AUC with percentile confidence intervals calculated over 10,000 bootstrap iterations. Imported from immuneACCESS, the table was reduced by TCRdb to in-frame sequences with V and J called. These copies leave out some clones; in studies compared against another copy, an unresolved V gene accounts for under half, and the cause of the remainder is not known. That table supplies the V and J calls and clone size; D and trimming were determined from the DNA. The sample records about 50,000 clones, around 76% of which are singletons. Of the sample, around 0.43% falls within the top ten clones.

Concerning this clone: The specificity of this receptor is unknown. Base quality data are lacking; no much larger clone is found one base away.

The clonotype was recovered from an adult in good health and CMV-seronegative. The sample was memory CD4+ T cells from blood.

The DNA sequence reads TGTGCCAGCAGGGGGGCACAGGGGGCTCTTTATGGCTACACCTTC. Its amino acids are CASRGAQGALYGYTF. The V and J segments used are TRBV7-2 and TRBJ1-2; TRBD1 aligns with 9 central bases. The CDR3 has 15 amino acids, counting the end cysteine and phenylalanine. The read is trimmed to its CDR3 DNA, 45 bases read in frame from base 1. The germline V gene yields SGHTA for CDR1 and FQGNSA for CDR2. Clipping removes 6 bases from V and 5 bases from J, with 10 as the unmatched junction base count.